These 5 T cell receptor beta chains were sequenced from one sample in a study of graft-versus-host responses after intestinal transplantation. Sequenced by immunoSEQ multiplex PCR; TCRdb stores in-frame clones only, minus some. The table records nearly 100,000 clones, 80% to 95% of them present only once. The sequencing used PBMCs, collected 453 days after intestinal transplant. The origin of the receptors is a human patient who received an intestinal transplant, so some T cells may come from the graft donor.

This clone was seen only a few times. The chain's CDR3 is CASSTRGQGAEAFF. As DNA, the CDR3 is TGCGCCAGCAGCACCAGGGGGCAGGGCGCTGAAGCTTTCTTT. The J gene is TRBJ1-1, the V gene TRBV5-1; 8 bases map to TRBD1. Germline V gene lookup returns CDR1 SGHRS and CDR2 YFSETQ. Losses at the gene ends were 4 bases for V and 6 bases for J; bases not matched to a gene: 8. The CDR3 runs to 14 residues. Full variable domain (remainder filled in from reference TRBV5-1 and TRBJ1-1): KAGVTQTPRYLIKTRGQQVTLSCSPISGHRSVSWYQQTPGQGLQFLFEYFSETQRNKGNFPGRFSGRQFSNSRSEMNVSTLELGDSALYLCASSTRGQGAEAFFGQGTRLTVV.

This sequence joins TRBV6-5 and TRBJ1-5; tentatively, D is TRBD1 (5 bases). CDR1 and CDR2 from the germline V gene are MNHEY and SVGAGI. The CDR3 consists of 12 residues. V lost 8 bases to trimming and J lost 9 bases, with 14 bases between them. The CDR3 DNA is TGTGCCAGCGGGGCAGTATGGGGGCCCCAGCATTTT. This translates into CASGAVWGPQHF.

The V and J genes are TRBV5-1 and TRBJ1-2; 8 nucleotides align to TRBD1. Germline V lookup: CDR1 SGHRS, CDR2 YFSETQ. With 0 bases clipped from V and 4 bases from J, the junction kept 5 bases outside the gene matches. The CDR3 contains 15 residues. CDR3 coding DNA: TGCGCCAGCAGCTTGGCACAGGGGGTAATCTATGGCTACACCTTC. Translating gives CASSLAQGVIYGYTF.

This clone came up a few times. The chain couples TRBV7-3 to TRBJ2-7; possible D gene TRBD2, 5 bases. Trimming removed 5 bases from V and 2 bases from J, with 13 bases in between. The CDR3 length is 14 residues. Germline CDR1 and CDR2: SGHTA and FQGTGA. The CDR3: CASSASPGTYEQYF. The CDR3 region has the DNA TGTGCCAGCAGCGCATCACCCGGGACCTACGAGCAGTACTTC.

The CDR3 nucleotides read TGTGCCAGCAGCTTTTCGGGACAGAACTATGGCTACACCTTC. Encoded protein: CASSFSGQNYGYTF. This chain uses TRBV7-2 with TRBJ1-2, with 7 positions matching TRBD1. CDR1 is SGHTA, CDR2 FQGNSA, per germline. V shed 3 bases and J 2 bases; nucleotides not matched to a gene: 3. This CDR3 is built from 14 residues.